This TCR beta chain derives from a study of neurological immune-mediated disorders. Study outcomes and limitations: HTLV-1-associated myelopathy displayed the greatest TCR clonal expansion, and multiple sclerosis exhibited the smallest, lower than that of healthy controls.

A total of 2 million PBMCs stored at -80 degrees C provided the unsorted libraries. Synthesis of cDNA was accomplished via 5'RACE employing 10-nucleotide random UMIs. TCRdb recomputed calls from the 5' RACE reads with MiXCR, one row per CDR3 protein. The table includes about 74,000 distinct CDR3 sequences, approximately 5.2% detected once. The CDR3 loop spans 14 amino acids. The germline CDR1 and CDR2 sequences are DFQATT and SNEGSKA (reference sequence). The V segment lost 3 bases and the J segment 5 bases; nucleotides outside the gene matches: 7. This clonotype was seen many times. Antigen: not known.

The chain uses TRBV20-1 and TRBJ2-1; 7 bases map to TRBD2. Sample: PBMCs. The TCR originated in a man younger than 35 with multiple sclerosis. The DNA for the CDR3 is TGCAGTGCTAGTGGAGGACTAGGGAACAATGAGCAGTTCTTC. It translates to CSASGGLGNNEQFF.